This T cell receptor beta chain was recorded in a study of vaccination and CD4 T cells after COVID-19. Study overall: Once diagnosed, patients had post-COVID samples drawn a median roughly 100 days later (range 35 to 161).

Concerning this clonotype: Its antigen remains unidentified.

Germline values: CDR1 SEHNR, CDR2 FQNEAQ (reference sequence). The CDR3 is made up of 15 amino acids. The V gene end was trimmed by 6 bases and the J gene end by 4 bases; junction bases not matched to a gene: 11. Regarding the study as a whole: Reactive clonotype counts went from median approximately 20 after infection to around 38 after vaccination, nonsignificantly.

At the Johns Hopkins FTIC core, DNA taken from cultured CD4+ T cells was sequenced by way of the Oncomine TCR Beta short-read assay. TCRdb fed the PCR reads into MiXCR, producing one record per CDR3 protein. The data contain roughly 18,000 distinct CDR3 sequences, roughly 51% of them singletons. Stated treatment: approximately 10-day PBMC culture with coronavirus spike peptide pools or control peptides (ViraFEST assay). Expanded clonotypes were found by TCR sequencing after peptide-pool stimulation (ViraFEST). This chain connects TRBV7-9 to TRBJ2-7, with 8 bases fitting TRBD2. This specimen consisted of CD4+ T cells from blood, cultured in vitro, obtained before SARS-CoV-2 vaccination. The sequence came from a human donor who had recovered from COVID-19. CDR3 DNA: TGTGCCAGCAGTCACGAGGGGACTAGAACGTACGAGCAGTACTTC. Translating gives CASSHEGTRTYEQYF.